This record concerns one T cell receptor (beta chain) sequence. These data originate in a study of blood T cell repertoires in COVID-19. Overall study context: Researchers got acute and convalescent COVID-19 samples from the United States, Italy and Spain. Sample material is recorded as cDNA or gDNA derived from T cells, B-cell-depleted T cells, or PBMCs.

In the authors' workflow: Reference gene primer amplification gave nucleated cell count estimates. Clones were sequenced by immunoSEQ multiplex PCR, and TCRdb holds only the in-frame ones, with some missing. V and J calls and clone size are copied from that table; D and trimming were computed from the DNA. Here the sample spans approximately 220,000 clones, more than 75% being singletons. The CDR3 extends over 15 amino acids. CDR1 and CDR2 (germline): ENHRY, SYGVKD. Trimming took off 0 bases at V and 0 bases at J, with 6 bases between the two ends. The clonotype originates from a man aged 60 to 69 with acute or convalescent COVID-19. The sample was peripheral blood. The chain links TRBV10-3 to TRBJ1-5; D gene ambiguous. As DNA, the CDR3 is TGTGCCATCAGTGAGTCCGGGGATAGCAATCAGCCCCAGCATTTT. As protein: CAISESGDSNQPQHF.